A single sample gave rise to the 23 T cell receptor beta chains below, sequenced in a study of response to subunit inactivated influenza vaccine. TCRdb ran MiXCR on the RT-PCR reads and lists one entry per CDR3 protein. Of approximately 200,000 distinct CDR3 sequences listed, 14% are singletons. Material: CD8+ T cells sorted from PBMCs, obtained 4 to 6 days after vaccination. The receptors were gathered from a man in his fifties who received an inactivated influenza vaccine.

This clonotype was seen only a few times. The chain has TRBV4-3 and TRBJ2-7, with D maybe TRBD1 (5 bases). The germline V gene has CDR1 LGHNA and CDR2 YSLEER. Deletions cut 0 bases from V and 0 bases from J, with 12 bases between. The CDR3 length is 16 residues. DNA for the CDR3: TGCGCCAGCAGCCAAGATCAGGGTAAGGGCTCCTACGAGCAGTACTTC. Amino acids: CASSQDQGKGSYEQYF.

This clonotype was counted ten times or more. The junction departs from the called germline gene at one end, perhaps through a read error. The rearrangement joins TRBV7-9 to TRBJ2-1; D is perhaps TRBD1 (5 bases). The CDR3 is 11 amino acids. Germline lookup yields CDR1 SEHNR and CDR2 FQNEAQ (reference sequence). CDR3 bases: TGTGCCAGCAGCTTAGCTGGACATAAGCTCTTC. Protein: CASSLAGHKLF.

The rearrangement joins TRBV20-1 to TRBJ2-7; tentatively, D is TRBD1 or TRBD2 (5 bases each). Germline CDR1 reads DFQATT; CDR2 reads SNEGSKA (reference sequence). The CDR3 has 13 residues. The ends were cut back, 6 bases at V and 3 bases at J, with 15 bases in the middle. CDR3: CSAPRDLYYEQYF. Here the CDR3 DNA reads TGCAGTGCCCCCCGGGACCTCTACTACGAGCAGTACTTC.

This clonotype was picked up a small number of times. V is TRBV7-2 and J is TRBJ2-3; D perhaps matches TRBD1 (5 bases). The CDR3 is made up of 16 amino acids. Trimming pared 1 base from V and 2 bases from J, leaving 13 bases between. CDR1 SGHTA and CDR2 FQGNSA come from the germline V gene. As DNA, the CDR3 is TGTGCCAGCAGCTTAGGGTACAGGAGATACACAGATACGCAGTATTTT. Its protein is CASSLGYRRYTDTQYF.

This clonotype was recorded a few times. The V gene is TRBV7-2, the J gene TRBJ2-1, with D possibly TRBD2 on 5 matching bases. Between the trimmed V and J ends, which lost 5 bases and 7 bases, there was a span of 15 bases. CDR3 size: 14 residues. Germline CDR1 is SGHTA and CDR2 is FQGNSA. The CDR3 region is CASSIFALGNEQFF. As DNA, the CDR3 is TGTGCCAGCAGCATCTTCGCACTAGGAAATGAGCAGTTCTTC.

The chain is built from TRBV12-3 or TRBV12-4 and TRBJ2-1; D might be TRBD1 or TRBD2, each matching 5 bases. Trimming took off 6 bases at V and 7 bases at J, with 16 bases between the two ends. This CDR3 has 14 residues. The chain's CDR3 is CASRGARERNEQFF. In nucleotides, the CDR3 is TGTGCCAGCAGGGGCGCCAGGGAGAGGAATGAGCAGTTCTTC.

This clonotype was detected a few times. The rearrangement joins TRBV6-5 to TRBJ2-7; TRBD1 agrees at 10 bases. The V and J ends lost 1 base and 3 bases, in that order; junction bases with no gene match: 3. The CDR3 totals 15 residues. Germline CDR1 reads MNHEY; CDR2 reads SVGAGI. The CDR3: CASSYYGTGVYEQYF. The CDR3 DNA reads TGTGCCAGCAGTTACTACGGGACAGGGGTCTACGAGCAGTACTTC.

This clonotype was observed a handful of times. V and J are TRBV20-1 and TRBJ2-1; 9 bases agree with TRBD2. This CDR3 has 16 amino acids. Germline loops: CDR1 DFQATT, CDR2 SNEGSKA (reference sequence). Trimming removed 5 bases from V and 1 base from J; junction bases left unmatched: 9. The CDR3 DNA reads TGCAGTGCTCAGAGAGGGGCGGGAGGGTCCTACAATGAGCAGTTCTTC. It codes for CSAQRGAGGSYNEQFF.

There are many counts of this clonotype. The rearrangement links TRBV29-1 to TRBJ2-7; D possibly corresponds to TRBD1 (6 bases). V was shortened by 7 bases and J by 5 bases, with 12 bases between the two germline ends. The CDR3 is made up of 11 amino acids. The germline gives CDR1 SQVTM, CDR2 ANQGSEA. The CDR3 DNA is TGCAGCGCTGGGACAACGGACGAGCAGTACTTC. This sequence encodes CSAGTTDEQYF.

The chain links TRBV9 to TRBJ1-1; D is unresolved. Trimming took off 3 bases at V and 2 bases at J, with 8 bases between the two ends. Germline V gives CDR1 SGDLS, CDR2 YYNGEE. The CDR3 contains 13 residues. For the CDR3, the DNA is TGTGCCAGCAGCGAGAGCCCTAACACTGAAGCTTTCTTT. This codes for CASSESPNTEAFF.

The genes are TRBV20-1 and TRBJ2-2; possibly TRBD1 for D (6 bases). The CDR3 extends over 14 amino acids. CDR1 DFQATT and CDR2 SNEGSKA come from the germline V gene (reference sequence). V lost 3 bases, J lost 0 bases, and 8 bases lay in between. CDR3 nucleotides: TGCAGTGCTAGGGGACAAACGAACACCGGGGAGCTGTTTTTT. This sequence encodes CSARGQTNTGELFF.

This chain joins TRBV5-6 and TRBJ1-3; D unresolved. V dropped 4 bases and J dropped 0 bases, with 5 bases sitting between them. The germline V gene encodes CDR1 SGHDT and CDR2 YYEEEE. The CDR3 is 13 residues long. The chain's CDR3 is CASSPSSGNTIYF. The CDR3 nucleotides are TGTGCCAGCAGCCCCAGCTCTGGAAACACCATATATTTT.

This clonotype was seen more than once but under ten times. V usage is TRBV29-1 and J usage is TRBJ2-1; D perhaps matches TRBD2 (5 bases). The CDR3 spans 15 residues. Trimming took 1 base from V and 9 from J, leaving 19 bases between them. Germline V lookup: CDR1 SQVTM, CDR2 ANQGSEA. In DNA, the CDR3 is TGCAGCGTTGAAGGCCCCTTTACTAGGTCCAGTGAGCAGTTCTTC. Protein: CSVEGPFTRSSEQFF.

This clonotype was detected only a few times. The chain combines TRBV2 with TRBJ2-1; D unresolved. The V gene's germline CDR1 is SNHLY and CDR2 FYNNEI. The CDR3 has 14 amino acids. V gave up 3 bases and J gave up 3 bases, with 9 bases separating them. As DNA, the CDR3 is TGTGCCAGCAGTGACGAACCTAACTACAATGAGCAGTTCTTC. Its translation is CASSDEPNYNEQFF.

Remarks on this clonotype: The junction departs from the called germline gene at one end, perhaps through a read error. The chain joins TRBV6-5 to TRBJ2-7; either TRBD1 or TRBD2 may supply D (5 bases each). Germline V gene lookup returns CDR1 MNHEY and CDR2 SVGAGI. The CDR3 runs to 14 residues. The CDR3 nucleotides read TGTGCCAGCGGTTACTTGGGGGAGTTCGGCGAGCAGTACTTC. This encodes CASGYLGEFGEQYF.

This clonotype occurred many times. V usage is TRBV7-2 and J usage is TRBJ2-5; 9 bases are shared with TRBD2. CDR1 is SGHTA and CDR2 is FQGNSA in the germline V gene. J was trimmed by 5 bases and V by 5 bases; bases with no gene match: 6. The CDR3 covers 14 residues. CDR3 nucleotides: TGTGCCAGCAGCCAGGGACTAGCTCGGGAGACCCAGTACTTC. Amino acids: CASSQGLARETQYF. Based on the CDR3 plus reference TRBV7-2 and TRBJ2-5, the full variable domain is GAGVSQSPSNKVTEKGKDVELRCDPISGHTALYWYRQSLGQGLEFLIYFQGNSAPDKSGLPSDRFSAERTGGSVSTLTIQRTQQEDSAVYLCASSQGLARETQYFGPGTRLLVL.

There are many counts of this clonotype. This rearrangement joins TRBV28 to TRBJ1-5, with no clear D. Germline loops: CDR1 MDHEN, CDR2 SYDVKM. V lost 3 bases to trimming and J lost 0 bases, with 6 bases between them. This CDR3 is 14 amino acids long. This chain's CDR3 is CASSFGLSNQPQHF. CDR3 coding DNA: TGTGCCAGCAGTTTCGGTCTTAGCAATCAGCCCCAGCATTTT.

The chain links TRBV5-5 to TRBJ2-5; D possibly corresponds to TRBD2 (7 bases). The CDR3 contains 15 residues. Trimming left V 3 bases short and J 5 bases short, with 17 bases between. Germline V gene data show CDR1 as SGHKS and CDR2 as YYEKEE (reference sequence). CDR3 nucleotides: TGTGCCAGCAGCTACCCCCGGGGGGCCGGGGAGACCCAGTACTTC. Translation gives CASSYPRGAGETQYF.

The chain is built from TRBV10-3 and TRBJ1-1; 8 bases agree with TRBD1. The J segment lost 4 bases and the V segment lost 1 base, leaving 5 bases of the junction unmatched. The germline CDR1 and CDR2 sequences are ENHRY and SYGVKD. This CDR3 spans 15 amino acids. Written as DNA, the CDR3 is TGTGCCATCAGTGAGTTACAGGGGGAAGGCACTGAAGCTTTCTTT. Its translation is CAISELQGEGTEAFF.

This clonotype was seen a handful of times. The CDR3 DNA reads as TGTGCCAGCTCAACGGCAGGGAGGCCCGAGCAGTACTTC. This gives the protein CASSTAGRPEQYF. The V gene is TRBV18, the J gene TRBJ2-7; TRBD2 is a possible D gene (6 bases). This CDR3 region has 13 residues. V was pared by 5 bases and J by 6 bases, with 14 bases between. Germline values: CDR1 KGHSH, CDR2 LQKENI.

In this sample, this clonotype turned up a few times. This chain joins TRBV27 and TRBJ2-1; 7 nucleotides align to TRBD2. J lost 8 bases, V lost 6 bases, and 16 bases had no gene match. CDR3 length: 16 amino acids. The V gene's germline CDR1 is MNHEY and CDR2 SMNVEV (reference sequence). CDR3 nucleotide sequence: TGTGCCAGCAGCCGACGGTGGGAGGGCCGCTTCTATGAGCAGTTCTTC. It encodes CASSRRWEGRFYEQFF.

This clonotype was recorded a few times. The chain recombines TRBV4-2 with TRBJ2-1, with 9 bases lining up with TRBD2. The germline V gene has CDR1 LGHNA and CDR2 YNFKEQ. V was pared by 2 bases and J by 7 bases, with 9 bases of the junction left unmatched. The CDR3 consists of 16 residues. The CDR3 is CASSQRFSGSLNEQFF. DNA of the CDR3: TGTGCCAGCAGCCAAAGGTTTAGCGGGAGTCTTAATGAGCAGTTCTTC.

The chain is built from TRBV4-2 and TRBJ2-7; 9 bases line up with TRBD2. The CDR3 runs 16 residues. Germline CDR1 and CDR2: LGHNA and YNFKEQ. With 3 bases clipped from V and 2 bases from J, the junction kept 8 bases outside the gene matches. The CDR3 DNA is TGTGCCAGCAGCCATCTGCCGACTAGCGGAACCTACGAGCAGTACTTC. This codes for CASSHLPTSGTYEQYF.